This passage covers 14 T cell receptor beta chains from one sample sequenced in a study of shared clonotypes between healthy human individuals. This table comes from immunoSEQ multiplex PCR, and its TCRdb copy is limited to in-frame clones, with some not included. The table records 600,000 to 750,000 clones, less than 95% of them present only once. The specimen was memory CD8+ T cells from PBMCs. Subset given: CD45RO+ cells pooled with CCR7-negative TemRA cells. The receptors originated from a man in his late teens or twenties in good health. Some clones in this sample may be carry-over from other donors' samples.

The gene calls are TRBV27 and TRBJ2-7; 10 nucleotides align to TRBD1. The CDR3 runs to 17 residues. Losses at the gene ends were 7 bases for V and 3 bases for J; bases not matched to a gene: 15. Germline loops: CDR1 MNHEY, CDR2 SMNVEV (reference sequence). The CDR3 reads CASIGTGEGPELYEQYF. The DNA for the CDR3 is TGTGCCAGCATAGGGACAGGGGAAGGTCCGGAGCTCTACGAGCAGTACTTC.

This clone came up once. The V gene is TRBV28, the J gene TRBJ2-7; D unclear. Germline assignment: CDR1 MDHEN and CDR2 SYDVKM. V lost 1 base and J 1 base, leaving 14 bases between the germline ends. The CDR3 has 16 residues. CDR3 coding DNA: TGTGCCAGCAGTTTATATCCGGACGAGGAATCCTACGAGCAGTACTTC. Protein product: CASSLYPDEESYEQYF.

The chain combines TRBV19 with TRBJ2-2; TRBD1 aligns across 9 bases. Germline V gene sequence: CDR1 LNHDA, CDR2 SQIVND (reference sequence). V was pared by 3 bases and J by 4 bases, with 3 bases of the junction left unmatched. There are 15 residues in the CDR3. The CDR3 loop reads CASSIGTGFTGELFF. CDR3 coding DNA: TGTGCCAGTAGTATTGGGACAGGGTTCACCGGGGAGCTGTTTTTT.

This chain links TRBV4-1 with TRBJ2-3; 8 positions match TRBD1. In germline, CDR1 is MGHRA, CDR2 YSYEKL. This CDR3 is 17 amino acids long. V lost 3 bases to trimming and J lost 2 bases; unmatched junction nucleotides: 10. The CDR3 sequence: CASSHPMGGQVTDTQYF. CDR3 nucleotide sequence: TGCGCCAGCAGCCACCCGATGGGGGGACAGGTCACAGATACGCAGTATTTT.

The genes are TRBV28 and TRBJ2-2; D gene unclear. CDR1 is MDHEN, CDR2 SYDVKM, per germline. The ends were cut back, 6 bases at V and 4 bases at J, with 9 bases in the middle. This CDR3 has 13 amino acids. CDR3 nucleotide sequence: TGTGCCAGCAGCGACCCCGGCACCGGGGAGCTGTTTTTT. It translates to CASSDPGTGELFF.

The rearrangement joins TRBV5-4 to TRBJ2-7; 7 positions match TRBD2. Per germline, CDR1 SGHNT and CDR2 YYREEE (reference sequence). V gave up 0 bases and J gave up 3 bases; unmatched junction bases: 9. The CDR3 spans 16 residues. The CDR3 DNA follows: TGTGCCAGCAGCTTGGCCGGAGCTAGCGGTCTCTACGAGCAGTACTTC. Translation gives CASSLAGASGLYEQYF. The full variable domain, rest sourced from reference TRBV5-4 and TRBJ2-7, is ETGVTQSPTHLIKTRGQQVTLRCSSQSGHNTVSWYQQALGQGPQFIFQYYREEENGRGNFPPRFSGLQFPNYSSELNVNALELDDSALYLCASSLAGASGLYEQYFGPGTRLTVT.

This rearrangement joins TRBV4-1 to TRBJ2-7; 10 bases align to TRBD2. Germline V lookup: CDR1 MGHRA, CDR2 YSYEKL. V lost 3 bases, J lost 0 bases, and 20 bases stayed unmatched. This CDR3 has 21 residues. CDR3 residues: CASSQIWWTSGTPGPSYEQYF. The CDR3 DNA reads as TGCGCCAGCAGCCAGATTTGGTGGACTAGCGGAACCCCTGGCCCCTCCTACGAGCAGTACTTC.

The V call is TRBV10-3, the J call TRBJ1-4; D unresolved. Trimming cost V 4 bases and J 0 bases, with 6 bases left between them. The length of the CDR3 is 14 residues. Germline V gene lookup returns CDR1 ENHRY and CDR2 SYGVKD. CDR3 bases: TGTGCCATCAGTGCCGCCGCAACTAATGAAAAACTGTTTTTT. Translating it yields CAISAAATNEKLFF.

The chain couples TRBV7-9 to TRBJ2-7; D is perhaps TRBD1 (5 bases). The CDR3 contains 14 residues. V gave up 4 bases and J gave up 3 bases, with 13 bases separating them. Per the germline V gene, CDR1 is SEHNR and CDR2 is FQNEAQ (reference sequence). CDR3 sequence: CASSSQGRIYEQYF. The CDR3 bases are TGTGCCAGCAGCTCCCAGGGTCGAATCTACGAGCAGTACTTC.

The CDR3 sequence: CATSRERGLGAGGYTF. CDR3 in DNA: TGTGCCACCAGCAGAGAGAGAGGGCTGGGGGCGGGGGGCTACACCTTC. The gene calls are TRBV15 and TRBJ1-2; a weak D match, TRBD1 (6 bases). This CDR3 is built from 16 residues. V lost 0 bases to trimming and J lost 8 bases, with 19 bases between them. Germline CDR1 reads LNHNV; CDR2 reads YYDKDF (reference sequence).

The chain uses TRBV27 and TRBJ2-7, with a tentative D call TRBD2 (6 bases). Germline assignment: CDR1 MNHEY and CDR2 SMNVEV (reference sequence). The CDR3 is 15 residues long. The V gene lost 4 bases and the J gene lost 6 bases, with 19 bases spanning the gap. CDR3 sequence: CASSSPRDLNSEQYF. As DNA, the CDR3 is TGTGCCAGCAGTTCCCCCAGGGACTTGAACTCCGAGCAGTACTTC.

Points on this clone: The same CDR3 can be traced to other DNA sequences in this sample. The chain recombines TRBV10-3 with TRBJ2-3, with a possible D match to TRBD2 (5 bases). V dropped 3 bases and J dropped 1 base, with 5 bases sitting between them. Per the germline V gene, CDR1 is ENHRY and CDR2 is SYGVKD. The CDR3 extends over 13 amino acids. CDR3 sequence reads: CAISEAGTDTQYF. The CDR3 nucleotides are TGTGCCATCAGTGAAGCGGGCACAGATACGCAGTATTTT.

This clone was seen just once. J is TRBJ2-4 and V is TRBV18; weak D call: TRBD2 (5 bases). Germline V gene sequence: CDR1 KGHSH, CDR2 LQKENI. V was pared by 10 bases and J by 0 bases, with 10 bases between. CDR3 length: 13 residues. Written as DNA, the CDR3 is TGTGCCATCCCCGGGGTAGCCAAAAACATTCAGTACTTC. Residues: CAIPGVAKNIQYF. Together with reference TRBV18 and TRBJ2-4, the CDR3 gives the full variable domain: NAGVMQNPRHLVRRRGQEARLRCSPMKGHSHVYWYRQLPEEGLKFMVYLQKENIIDESGMPKERFSAEFPKEGPSILRIQQVVRGDSAAYFCAIPGVAKNIQYFGAGTRLSVL.

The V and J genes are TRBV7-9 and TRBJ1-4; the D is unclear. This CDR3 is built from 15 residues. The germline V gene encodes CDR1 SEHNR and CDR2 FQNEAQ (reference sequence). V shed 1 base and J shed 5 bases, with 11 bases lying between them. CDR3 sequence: CASSLDTLPNEKLFF. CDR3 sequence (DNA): TGTGCCAGCAGCTTAGATACGCTCCCGAATGAAAAACTGTTTTTT.